The present entry profiles one T cell receptor beta chain with its context. The antigen is undetermined. Clones were read by immunoSEQ multiplex PCR, and TCRdb kept only the in-frame ones, dropping some. The sample includes 130,000 or so clones, around 89% of them seen just once. The data derive from a study of T cell responses to AZD1222 COVID-19 vaccine. The study's findings and limits: Repertoires were collected only later (after the peak T cell response had occurred). Clonal diversity was possibly underestimated, and white British individuals and females predominated among donors.

Looked up from germline, CDR1 is ENHRY and CDR2 is SYGVKD. CDR3 length: 19 residues. The J segment lost 4 bases and the V segment lost 4 bases, leaving 14 bases of the junction unmatched. The chain employs TRBV10-3 and TRBJ2-3, with TRBD2 matching 13 bases. The source of this sequence is an adult in good health. The material sequenced was peripheral blood, taken on day 0 of MenACWY control vaccination. CDR3 DNA sequence: TGTGCCATCAGTGGGGGGATGAGGACTAGCGGGAGCTGGGCAGATACGCAGTATTTT. Encoded protein: CAISGGMRTSGSWADTQYF.